The source of this T cell receptor (beta chain) is a study of T cell changes during pregnancy in multiple sclerosis. Here immunoSEQ multiplex PCR was the method, and the copy in TCRdb shows in-frame clones only, minus some. The top ten hold approximately 6.1% of the sample, which has about 31,000 clones, around nine tenths seen once. The length of the CDR3 is 16 residues. The V end lost 5 bases, the J end lost 0 bases, and 17 bases lay between the germline ends. CDR1 is SEHNR, CDR2 FQNEAQ, per germline (reference sequence). Source: CD8+ T cells from peripheral blood mononuclear cells, taken in the second trimester of pregnancy. This TCR was sampled from a female donor with multiple sclerosis, enrolled in a pregnancy study. The chain has TRBV7-9 and TRBJ2-7, with D possibly matching TRBD2 (6 bases). The CDR3 loop reads CASSPPTGTDSYEQYF. In nucleotides, the CDR3 is TGTGCCAGCAGCCCACCCACCGGGACTGACTCCTACGAGCAGTACTTC.